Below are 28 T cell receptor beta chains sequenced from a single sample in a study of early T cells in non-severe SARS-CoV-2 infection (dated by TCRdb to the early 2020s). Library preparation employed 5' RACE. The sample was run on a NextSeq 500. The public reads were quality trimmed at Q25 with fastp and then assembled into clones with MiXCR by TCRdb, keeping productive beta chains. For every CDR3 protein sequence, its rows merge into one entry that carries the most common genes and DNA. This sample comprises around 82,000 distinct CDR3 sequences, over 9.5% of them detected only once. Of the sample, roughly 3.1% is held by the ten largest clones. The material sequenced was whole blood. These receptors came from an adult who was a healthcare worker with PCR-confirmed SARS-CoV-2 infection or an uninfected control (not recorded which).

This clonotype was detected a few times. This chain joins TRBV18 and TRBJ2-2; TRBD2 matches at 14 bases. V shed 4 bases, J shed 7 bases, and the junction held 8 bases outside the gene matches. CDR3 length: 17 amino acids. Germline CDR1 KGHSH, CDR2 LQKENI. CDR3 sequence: CASSLTPGLAGDGELFF. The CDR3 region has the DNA TGTGCCAGCTCACTTACTCCGGGACTAGCGGGAGACGGGGAGCTGTTTTTT.

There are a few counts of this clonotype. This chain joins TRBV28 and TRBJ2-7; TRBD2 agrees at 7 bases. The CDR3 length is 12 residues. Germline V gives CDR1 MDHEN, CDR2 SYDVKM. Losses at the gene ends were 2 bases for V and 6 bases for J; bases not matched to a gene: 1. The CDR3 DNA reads TGTGCCAGCAGTTTAGGACTAGTCGAGCAGTACTTC. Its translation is CASSLGLVEQYF.

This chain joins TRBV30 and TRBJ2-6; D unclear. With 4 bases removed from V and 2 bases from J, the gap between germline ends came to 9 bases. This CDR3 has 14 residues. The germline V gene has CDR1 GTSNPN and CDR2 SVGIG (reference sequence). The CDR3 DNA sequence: TGTGCCTGGATGGCAGCCCCTGGGGCCAACGTCCTGACTTTC. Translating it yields CAWMAAPGANVLTF.

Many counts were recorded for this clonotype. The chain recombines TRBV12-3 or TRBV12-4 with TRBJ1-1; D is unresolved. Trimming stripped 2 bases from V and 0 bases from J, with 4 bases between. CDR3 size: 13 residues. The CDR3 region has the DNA TGTGCCAGCAGTTTATGGGTGAACACTGAAGCTTTCTTT. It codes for CASSLWVNTEAFF.

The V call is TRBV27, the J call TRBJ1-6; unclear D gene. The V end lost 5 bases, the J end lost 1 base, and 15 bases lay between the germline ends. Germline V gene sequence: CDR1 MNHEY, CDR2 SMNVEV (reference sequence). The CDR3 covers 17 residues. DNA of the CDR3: TGTGCCAGCAGTCCGACGGGATCGGGGTCCTATAATTCACCCCTCCACTTT. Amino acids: CASSPTGSGSYNSPLHF.

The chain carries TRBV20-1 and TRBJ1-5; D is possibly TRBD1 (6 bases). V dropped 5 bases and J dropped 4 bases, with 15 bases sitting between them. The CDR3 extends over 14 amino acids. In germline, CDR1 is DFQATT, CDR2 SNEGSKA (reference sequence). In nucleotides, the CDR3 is TGCAGTGCTCTCCAGGGGCCTCCGAATCAGCCCCAGCATTTT. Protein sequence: CSALQGPPNQPQHF.

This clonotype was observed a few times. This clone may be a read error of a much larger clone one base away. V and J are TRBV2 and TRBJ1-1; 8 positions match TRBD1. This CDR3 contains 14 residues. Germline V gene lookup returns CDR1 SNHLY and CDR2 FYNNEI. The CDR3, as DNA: TGTGCCAGCAGCCGGACAGGGATGAACGCTGAAGCTTTCTTT. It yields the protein CASSRTGMNAEAFF.

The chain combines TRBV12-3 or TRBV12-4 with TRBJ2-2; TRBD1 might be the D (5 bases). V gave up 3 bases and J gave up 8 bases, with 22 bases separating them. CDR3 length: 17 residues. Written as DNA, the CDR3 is TGTGCCAGCAGTTTTCCAGGGTCCCGCCGGATCGCTGGGGAGCTGTTTTTT. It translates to CASSFPGSRRIAGELFF.

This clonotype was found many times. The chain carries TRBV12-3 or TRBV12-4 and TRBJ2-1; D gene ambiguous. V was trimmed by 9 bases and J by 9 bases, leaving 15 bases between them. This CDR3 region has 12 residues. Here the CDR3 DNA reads TGTGCCAGTCTGAGGCGGCCGGGTGAGCAGTTCTTC. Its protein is CASLRRPGEQFF.

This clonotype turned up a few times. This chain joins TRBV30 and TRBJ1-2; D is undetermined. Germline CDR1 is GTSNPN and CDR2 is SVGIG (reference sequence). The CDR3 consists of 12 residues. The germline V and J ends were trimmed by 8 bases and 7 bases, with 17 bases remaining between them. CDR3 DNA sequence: TGTGCCGCTACTCGAAGTCCCCGTGGCTACACCTTC. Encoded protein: CAATRSPRGYTF.

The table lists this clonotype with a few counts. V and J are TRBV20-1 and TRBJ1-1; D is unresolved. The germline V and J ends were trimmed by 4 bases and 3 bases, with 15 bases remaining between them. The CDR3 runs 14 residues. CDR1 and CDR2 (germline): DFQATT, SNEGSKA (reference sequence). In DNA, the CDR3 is TGCAGTGCTACGCCCTTCGGGGTGGACACTGAAGCTTTCTTT. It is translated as CSATPFGVDTEAFF.

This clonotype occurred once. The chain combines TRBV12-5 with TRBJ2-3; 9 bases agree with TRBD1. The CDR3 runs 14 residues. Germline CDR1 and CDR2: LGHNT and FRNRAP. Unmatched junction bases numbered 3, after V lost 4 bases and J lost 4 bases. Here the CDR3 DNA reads TGTGCTAGTGGTTGGGGACAGGGCCCAGATACGCAGTATTTT. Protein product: CASGWGQGPDTQYF.

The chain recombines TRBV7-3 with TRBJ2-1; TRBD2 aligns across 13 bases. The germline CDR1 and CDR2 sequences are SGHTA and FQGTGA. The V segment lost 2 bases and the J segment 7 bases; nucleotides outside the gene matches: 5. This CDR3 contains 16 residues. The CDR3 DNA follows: TGTGCCAGCAGCTTAGACGGGACTAGCGGGATTAATGAGCAGTTCTTC. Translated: CASSLDGTSGINEQFF.

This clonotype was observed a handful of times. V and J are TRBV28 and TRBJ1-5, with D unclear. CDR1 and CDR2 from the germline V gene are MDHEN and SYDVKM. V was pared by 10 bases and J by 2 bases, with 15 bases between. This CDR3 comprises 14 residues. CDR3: CATTQVAGNQPQHF. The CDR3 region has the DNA TGTGCCACCACACAAGTCGCCGGCAATCAGCCCCAGCATTTT. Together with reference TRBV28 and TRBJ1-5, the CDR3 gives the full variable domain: DVKVTQSSRYLVKRTGEKVFLECVQDMDHENMFWYRQDPGLGLRLIYFSYDVKMKEKGDIPEGYSVSREKKERFSLILESASTNQTSMYLCATTQVAGNQPQHFGDGTRLSIL.

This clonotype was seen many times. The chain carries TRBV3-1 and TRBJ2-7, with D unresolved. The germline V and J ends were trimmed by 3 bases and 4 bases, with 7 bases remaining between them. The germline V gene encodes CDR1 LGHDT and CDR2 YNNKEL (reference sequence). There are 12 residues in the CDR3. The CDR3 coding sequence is TGTGCCAGCAGCCATATGGCATACGAGCAGTACTTC. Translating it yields CASSHMAYEQYF.

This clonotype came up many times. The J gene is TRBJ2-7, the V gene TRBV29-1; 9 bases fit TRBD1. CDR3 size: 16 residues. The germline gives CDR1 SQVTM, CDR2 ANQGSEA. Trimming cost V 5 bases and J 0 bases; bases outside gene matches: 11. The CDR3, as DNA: TGCAGCGTTTTGGGCCCCGGGACAGGGCTCTCCTACGAGCAGTACTTC. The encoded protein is CSVLGPGTGLSYEQYF.

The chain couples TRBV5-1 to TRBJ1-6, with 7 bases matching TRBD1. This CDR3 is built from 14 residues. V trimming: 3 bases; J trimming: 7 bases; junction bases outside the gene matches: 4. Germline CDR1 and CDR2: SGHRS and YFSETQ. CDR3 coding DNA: TGCGCCAGCAGCTGGGACAGACCCAATTCACCCCTCCACTTT. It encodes CASSWDRPNSPLHF.

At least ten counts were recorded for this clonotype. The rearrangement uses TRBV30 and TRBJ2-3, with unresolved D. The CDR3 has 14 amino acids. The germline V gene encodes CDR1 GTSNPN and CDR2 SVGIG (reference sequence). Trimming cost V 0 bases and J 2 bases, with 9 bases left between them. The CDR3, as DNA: TGTGCCTGGAGTGTAACGCGGTCCACAGATACGCAGTATTTT. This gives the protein CAWSVTRSTDTQYF.

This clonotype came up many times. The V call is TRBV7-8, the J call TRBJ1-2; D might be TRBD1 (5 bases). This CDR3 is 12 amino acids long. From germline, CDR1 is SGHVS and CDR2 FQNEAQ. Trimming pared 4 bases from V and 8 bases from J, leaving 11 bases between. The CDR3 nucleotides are TGTGCCAGCAGCTGGGACCTGGGAGGCTACACCTTC. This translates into CASSWDLGGYTF.

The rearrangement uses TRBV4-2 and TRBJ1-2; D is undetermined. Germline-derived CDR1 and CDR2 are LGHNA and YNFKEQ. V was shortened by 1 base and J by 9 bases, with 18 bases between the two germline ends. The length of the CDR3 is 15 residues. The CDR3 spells CASSQGMGLSSSYTF. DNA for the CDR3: TGTGCCAGCAGCCAAGGAATGGGTTTGAGCTCGAGCTACACCTTC.

The CDR3: CASSLDRVVSPLHF. The CDR3 region has the DNA TGTGCCAGCAGCTTGGATAGGGTTGTTTCACCCCTCCACTTT. The chain is built from TRBV5-4 and TRBJ1-6, with no clear D. V was pared by 0 bases and J by 9 bases, with 10 bases between. The CDR3 is 14 amino acids. Germline V lookup: CDR1 SGHNT, CDR2 YYREEE (reference sequence).

DNA for the CDR3: TGTGCCACCAGTGATCCCCCCCGTGGGGCCCATGAGCAGTTCTTC. Amino acid sequence: CATSDPPRGAHEQFF. This chain connects TRBV24-1 to TRBJ2-1, with D perhaps matching TRBD1 (5 bases). CDR1 is KGHDR, CDR2 SFDVKD, per germline. The V end was cut by 3 bases, the J end by 8 bases, with 16 bases between. This CDR3 has 15 amino acids.

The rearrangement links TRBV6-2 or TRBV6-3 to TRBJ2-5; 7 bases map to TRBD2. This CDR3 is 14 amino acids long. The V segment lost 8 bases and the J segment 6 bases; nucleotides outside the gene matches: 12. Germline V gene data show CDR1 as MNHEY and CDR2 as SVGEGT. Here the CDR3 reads CASSPSGTQKTQYF. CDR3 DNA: TGTGCCAGCTCCCCAAGCGGGACTCAAAAGACCCAGTACTTC.

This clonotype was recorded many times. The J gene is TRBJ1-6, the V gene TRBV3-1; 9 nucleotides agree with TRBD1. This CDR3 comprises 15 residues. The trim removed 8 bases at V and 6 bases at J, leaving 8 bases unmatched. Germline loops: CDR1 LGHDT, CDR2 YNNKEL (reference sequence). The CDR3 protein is CASGWGTGSNSPLHF. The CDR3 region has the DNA TGTGCCAGCGGCTGGGGGACAGGGTCTAATTCACCCCTCCACTTT.

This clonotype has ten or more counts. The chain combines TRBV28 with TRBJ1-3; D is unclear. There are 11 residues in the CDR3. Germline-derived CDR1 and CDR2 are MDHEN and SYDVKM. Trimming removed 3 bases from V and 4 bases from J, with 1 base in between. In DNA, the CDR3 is TGTGCCAGCAGTTTGGGAAACACCATATATTTT. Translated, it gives CASSLGNTIYF.

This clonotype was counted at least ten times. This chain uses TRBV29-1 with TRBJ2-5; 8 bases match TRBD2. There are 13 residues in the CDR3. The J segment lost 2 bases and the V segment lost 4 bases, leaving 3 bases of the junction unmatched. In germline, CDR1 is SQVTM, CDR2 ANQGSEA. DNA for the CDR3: TGCAGCGTTGCGGGAGGGCCGCAAGAGACCCAGTACTTC. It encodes CSVAGGPQETQYF.

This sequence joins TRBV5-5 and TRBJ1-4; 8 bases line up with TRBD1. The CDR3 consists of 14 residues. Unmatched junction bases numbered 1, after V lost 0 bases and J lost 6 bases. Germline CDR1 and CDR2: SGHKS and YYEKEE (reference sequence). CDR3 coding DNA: TGTGCCAGCAGCTTGGGGACAGGGTATGAAAAACTGTTTTTT. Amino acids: CASSLGTGYEKLFF.

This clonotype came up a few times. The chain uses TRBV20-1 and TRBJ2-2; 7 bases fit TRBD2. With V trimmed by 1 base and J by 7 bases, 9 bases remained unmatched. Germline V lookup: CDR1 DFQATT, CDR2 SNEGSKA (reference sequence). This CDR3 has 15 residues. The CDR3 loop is CSARGREGVNGELFF. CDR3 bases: TGCAGTGCTAGAGGGAGGGAGGGAGTAAACGGGGAGCTGTTTTTT.